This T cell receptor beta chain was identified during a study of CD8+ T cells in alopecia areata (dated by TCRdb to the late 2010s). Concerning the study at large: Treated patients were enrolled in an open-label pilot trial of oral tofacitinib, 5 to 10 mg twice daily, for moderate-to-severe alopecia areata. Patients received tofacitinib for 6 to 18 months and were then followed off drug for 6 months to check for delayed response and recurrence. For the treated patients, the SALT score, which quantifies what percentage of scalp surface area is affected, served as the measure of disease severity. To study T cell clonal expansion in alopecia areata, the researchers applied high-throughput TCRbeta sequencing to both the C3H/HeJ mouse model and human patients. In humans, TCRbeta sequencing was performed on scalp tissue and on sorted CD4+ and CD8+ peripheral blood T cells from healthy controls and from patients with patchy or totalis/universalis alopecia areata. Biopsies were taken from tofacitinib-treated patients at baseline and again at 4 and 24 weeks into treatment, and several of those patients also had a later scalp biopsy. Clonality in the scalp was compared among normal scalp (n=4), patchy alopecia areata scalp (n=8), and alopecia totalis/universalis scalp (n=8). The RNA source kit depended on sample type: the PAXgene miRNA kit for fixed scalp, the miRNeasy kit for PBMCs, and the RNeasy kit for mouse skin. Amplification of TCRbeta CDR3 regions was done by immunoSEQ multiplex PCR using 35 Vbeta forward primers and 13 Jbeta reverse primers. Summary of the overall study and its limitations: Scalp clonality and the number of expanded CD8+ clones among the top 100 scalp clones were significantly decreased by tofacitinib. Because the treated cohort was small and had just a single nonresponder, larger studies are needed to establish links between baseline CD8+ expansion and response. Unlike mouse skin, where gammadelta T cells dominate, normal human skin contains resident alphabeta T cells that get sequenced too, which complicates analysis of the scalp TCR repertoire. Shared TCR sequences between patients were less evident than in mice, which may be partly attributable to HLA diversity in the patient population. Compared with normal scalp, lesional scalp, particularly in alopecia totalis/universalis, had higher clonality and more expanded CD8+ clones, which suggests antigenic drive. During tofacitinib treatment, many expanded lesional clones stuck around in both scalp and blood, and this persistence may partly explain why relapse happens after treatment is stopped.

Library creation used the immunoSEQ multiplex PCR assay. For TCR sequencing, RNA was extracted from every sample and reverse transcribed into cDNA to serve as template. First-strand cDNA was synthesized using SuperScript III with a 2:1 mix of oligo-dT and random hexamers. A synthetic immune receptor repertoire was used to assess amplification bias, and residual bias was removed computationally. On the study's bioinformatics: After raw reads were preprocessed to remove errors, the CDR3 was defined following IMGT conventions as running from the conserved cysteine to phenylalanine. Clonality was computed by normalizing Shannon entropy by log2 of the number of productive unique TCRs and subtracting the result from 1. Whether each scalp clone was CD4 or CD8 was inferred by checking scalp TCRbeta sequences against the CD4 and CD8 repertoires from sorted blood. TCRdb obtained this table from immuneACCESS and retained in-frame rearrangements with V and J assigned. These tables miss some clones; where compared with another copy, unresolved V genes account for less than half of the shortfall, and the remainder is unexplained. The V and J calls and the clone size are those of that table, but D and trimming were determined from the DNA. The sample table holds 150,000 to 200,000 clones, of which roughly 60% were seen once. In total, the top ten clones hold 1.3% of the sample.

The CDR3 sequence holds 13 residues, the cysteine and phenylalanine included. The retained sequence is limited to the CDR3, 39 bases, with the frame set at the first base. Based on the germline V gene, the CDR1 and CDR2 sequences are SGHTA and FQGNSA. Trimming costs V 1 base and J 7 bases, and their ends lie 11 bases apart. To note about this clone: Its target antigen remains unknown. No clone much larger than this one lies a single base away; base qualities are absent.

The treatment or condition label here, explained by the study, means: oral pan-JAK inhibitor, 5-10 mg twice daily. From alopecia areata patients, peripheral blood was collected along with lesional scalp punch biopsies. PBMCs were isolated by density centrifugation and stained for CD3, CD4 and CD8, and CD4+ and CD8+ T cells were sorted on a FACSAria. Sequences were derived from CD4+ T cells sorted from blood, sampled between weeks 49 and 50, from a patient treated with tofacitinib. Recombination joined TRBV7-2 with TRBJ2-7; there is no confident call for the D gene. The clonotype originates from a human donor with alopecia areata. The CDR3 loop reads CASSLEEFGEQYF. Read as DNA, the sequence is TGTGCCAGCAGCTTAGAGGAGTTTGGGGAGCAGTACTTC.